This T cell receptor beta chain came from a study of T cells in Graves' hyperthyroidism and ophthalmopathy. About the study: Upon initial diagnosis and before any treatment, peripheral blood was collected. Study outcomes and limitations: The authors' 13 V-J model separated ophthalmopathy from stable hyperthyroidism. Ophthalmopathy was identified by the model a median approximately 6.9 months ahead of onset.

Germline values: CDR1 SGHAT, CDR2 FQNNGV. The CDR3 runs 16 residues. Trimming at V came to 5 bases and at J to 8 bases, leaving 14 bases not matched to a gene. In regard to this clonotype: Its antigen is unidentified.

Amplification of TCR beta CDR3 regions used RNA as the template. The HTBI primer set was used in a first-round RT-PCR of the TCR CDR3. TCRdb itself ran the multiplex PCR reads through MiXCR, one entry per CDR3 protein. The sample lists approximately 600,000 distinct CDR3 sequences, about a fifth seen once, with around a third in the top ten. This sequence was found in a man younger than 40 with Graves' ophthalmopathy. Sequencing was performed on blood. The chain couples TRBV11-2 to TRBJ2-1, with 8 nucleotides matching TRBD2. The CDR3 nucleotides read TGTGCCAGCAGCCCTCTTGTCAAGCGGGAGAGATATGAGCAGTTCTTC. Translating gives CASSPLVKRERYEQFF.